This TCR beta chain was profiled in a study of Ad26.COV2.S vaccination and SARS-CoV-2 variants. Generated by immunoSEQ multiplex PCR, the TCRdb table keeps only in-frame clones and is missing some. The data contain about half a million clones, roughly nine tenths of them singletons. CDR3 length: 12 amino acids. V gave up 9 bases and J gave up 7 bases, with 13 bases separating them. Germline V CDR1 and CDR2: SNHLY, FYNNEI. Treatment noted: approximately 18 received Ad26.COV2.S at low or high dose, single or two shots; about 5 received placebo; per-sample allocation not given. Sampling was performed 63 days after the first vaccine or placebo injection.

V usage is TRBV2 and J usage is TRBJ2-1; D is possibly TRBD1 or TRBD2 (5 bases each). Here the sequenced sample was peripheral blood, taken in a trial of Ad26.COV2.S vaccine versus placebo. This TCR derives from a person between 18 and 65 years old who received the Ad26.COV2.S COVID-19 vaccine or a placebo. Here the CDR3 reads CASNFGGNEQFF. For the CDR3, the DNA is TGTGCCAGTAATTTTGGGGGTAATGAGCAGTTCTTC.